This T cell receptor beta chain was obtained from a study of vaccination effects on CD4 cells after COVID-19. CD4+ T cell isolation took place after about 11 days of culture. Of the BNT162b2 and mRNA-1273 vaccines, participants received two doses of one or the other. Sequenced by immunoSEQ multiplex PCR; TCRdb stores in-frame clones only, minus some. The sample lists 43,000 or so clones, roughly 72% occurring once. As for this clone: The antigen remains undetermined.

The clonotype originates from a human donor who received a COVID-19 vaccine. The source was CD4+ T cells from PBMCs cultured without peptide, collected after COVID-19 vaccination.

In nucleotides, the CDR3 is TGTGCCAGTAGTAACCCACAGGGGCGGCAGCCCCAGCATTTT. This gives the protein CASSNPQGRQPQHF. The chain couples TRBV19 to TRBJ1-5; 7 nucleotides align to TRBD1. The junction had 7 bases not matched to a gene; V was cut back by 4 bases and J by 7 bases. The CDR3 runs 14 residues. From germline, CDR1 is LNHDA and CDR2 SQIVND (reference sequence).